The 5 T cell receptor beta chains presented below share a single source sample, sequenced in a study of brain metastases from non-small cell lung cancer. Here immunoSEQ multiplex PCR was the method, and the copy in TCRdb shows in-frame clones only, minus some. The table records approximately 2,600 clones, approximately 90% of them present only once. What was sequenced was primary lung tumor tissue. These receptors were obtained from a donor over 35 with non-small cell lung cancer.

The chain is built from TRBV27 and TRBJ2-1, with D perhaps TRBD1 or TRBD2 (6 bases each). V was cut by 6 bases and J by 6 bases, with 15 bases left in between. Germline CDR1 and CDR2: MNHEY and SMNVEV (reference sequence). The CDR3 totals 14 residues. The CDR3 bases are TGTGCCAGCAGGGATGGGGGGCTGAGCAATGAGCAGTTCTTC. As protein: CASRDGGLSNEQFF.

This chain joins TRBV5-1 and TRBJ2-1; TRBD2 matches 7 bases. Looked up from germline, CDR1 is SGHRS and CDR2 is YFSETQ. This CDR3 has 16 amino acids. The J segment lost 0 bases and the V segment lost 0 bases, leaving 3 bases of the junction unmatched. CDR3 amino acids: CASSLGAGVSYNEQFF. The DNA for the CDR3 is TGCGCCAGCAGCTTGGGGGCGGGGGTCTCCTACAATGAGCAGTTCTTC. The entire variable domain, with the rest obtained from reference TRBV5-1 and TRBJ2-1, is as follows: KAGVTQTPRYLIKTRGQQVTLSCSPISGHRSVSWYQQTPGQGLQFLFEYFSETQRNKGNFPGRFSGRQFSNSRSEMNVSTLELGDSALYLCASSLGAGVSYNEQFFGPGTRLTVL.

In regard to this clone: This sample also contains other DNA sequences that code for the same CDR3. CDR3 coding DNA: TGTGCCAGCAGCTTGGATGTCGACAGGCCTTATGGCTACACCTTC. It codes for CASSLDVDRPYGYTF. The V call is TRBV5-4, the J call TRBJ1-2; D may be TRBD1 (6 bases). The CDR3 is made up of 15 amino acids. CDR1 is SGHNT and CDR2 is YYREEE in the germline V gene (reference sequence). Trimming removed 0 bases at V and 5 bases at J, with 14 bases between.

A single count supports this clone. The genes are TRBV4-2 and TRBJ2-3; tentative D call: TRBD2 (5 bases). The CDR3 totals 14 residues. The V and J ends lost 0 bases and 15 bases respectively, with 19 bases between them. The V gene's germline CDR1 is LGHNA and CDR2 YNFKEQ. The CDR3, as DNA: TGTGCCAGCAGCCAAGAGGAGTTAGCGTCATTCCCTTATTTT. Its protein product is CASSQEELASFPYF.

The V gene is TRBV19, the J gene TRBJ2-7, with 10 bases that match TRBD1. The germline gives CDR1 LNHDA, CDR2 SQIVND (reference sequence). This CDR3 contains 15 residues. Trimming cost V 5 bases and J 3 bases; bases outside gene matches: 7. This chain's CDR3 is CASSGEWDRGYEQYF. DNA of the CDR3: TGTGCCAGTAGTGGGGAATGGGACAGGGGCTACGAGCAGTACTTC.